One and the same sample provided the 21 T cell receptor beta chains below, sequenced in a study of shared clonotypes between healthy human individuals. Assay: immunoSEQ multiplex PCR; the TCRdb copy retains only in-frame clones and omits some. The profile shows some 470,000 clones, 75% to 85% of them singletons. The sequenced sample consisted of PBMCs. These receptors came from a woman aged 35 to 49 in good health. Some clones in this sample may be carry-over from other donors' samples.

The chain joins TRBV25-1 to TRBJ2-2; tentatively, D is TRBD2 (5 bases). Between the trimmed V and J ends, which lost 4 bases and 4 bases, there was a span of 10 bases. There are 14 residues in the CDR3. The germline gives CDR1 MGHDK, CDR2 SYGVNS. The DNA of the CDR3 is TGTGCCAGCAGTGGAGGGTTGGGCACCGGGGAGCTGTTTTTT. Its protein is CASSGGLGTGELFF. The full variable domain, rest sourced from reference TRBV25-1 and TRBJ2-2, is EADIYQTPRYLVIGTGKKITLECSQTMGHDKMYWYQQDPGMELHLIHYSYGVNSTEKGDLSSESTVSRIRTEHFPLTLESARPSHTSQYLCASSGGLGTGELFFGEGSRLTVL.

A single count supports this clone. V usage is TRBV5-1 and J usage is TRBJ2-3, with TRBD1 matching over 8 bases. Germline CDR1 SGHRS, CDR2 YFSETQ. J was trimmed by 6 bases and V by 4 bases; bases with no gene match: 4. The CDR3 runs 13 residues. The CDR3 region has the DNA TGCGCCAGCAGCGAACAGGGGGACGATACGCAGTATTTT. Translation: CASSEQGDDTQYF.

Written as DNA, the CDR3 is TGTGCCAGCAGCGCCCAACTTAGCACCGGGGAGCTGTTTTTT. It yields the protein CASSAQLSTGELFF. The chain joins TRBV9 to TRBJ2-2; D is uncertain. From germline, CDR1 is SGDLS and CDR2 YYNGEE. Trimming pared 3 bases from V and 4 bases from J, leaving 10 bases between. This CDR3 has 14 amino acids.

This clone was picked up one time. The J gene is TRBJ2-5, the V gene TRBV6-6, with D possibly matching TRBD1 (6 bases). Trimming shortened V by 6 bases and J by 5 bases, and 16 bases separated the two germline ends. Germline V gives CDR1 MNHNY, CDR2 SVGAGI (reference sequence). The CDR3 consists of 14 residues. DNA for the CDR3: TGTGCCAGCAGGCCCCCAGGGGCGGTGGAGACCCAGTACTTC. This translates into CASRPPGAVETQYF.

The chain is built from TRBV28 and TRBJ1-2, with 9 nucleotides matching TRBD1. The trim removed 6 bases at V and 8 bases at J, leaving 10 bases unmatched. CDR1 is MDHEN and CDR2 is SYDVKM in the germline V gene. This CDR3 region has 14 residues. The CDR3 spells CASRSGTGIRGYTF. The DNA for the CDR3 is TGTGCCAGCAGGTCCGGGACAGGGATCAGAGGCTACACCTTC.

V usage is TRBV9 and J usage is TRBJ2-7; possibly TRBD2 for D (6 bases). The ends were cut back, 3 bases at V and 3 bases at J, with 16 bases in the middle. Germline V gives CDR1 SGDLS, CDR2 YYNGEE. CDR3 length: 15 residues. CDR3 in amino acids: CASSEAGTSGYEQYF. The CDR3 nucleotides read TGTGCCAGCAGCGAAGCCGGGACTTCTGGCTACGAGCAGTACTTC.

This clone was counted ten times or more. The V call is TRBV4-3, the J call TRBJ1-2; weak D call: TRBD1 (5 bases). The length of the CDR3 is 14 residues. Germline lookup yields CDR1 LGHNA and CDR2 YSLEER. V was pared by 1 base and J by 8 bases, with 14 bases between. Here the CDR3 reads CASSQVLAGRGYTF. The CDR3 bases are TGCGCCAGCAGCCAAGTTCTAGCAGGGCGAGGCTACACCTTC.

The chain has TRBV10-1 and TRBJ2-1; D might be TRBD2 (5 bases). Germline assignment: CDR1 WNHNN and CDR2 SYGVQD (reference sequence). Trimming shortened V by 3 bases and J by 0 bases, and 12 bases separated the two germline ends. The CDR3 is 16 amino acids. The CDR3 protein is CASSDPGGGSYNEQFF. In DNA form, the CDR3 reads TGCGCCAGCAGTGACCCGGGCGGAGGCTCCTACAATGAGCAGTTCTTC.

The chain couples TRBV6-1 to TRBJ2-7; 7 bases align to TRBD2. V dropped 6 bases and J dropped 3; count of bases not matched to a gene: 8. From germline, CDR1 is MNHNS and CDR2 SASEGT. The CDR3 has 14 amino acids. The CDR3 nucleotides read TGTGCCAGCAGCCGGGACTATGCCTTCTACGAGCAGTACTTC. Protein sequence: CASSRDYAFYEQYF.

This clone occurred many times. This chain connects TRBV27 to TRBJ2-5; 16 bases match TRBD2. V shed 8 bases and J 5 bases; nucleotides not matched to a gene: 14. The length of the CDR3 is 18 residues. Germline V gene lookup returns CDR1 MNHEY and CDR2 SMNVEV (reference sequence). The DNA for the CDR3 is TGTGCCAGCTCGACCGGGACTAGCGGGAGGGCCTTGGGGGAGACCCAGTACTTC. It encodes CASSTGTSGRALGETQYF.

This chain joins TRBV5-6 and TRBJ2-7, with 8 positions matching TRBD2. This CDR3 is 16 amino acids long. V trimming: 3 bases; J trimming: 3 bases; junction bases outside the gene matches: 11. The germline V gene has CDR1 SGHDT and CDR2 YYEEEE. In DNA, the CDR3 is TGTGCCAGCAGCTCCCCCGGGGGGGCAGTAGTCTACGAGCAGTACTTC. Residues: CASSSPGGAVVYEQYF.

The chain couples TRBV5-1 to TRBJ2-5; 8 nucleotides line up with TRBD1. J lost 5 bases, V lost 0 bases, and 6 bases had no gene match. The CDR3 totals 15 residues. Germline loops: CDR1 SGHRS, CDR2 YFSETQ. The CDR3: CASSLVGQGGETQYF. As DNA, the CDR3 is TGCGCCAGCAGCTTGGTTGGACAGGGTGGCGAGACCCAGTACTTC.

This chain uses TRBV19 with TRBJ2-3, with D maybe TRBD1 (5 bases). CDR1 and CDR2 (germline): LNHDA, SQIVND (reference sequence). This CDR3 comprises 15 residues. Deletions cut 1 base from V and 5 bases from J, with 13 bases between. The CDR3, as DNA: TGTGCCAGTAGTATAGCAGCGAGTACAGGAGATACGCAGTATTTT. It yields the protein CASSIAASTGDTQYF.

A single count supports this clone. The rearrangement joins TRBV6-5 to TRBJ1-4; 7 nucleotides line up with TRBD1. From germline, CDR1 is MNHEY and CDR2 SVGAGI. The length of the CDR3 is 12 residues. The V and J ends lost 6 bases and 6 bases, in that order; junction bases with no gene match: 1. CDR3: CASSTGDEKLFF. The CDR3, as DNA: TGTGCCAGCAGCACAGGGGATGAAAAACTGTTTTTT.

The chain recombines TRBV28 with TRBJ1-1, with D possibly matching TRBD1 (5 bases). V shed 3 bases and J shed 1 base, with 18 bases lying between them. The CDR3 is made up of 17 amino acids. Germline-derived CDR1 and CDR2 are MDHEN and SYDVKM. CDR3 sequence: CASSLVGLGVPNTEAFF. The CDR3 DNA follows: TGTGCCAGCAGTTTGGTGGGGCTCGGGGTACCGAACACTGAAGCTTTCTTT.

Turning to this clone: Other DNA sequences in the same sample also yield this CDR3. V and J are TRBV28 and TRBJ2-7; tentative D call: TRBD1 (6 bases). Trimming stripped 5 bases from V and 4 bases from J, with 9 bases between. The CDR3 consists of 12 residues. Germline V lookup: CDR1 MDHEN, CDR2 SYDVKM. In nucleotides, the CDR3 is TGTGCCAGCAGTCTTGGACAGTACGAGCAGTACTTC. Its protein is CASSLGQYEQYF.

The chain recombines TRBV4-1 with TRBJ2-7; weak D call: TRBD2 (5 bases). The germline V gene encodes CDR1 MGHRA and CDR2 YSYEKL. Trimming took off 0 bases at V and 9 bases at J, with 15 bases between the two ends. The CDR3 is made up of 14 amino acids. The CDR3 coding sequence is TGCGCCAGCAGCCAAGAGCGGGTGGGCCGACGGCAGTACTTC. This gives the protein CASSQERVGRRQYF.

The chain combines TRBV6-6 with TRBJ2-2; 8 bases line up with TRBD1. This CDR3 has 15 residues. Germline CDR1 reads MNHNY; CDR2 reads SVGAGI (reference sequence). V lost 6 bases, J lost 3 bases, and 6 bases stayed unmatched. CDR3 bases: TGTGCCAGCAGCACGCGACAGGGGTACACCGGGGAGCTGTTTTTT. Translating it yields CASSTRQGYTGELFF.

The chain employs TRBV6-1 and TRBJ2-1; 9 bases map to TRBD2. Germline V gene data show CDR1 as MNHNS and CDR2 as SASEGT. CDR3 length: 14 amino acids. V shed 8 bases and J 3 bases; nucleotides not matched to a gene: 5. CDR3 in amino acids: CASVAGVNYNEQFF. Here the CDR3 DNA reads TGTGCCAGCGTAGCGGGAGTAAACTACAATGAGCAGTTCTTC.

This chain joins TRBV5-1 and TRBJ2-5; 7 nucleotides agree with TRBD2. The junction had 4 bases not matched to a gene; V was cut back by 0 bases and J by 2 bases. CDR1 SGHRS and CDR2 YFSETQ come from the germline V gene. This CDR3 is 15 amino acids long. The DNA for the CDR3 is TGCGCCAGCAGCTTGGGGGAGGGTCCTCAAGAGACCCAGTACTTC. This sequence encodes CASSLGEGPQETQYF.

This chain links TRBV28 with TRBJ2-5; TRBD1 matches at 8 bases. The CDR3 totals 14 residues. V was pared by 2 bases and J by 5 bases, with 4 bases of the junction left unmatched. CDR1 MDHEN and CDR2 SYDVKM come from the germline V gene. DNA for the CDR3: TGTGCCAGCAGTTTAGGCAGGGGGCCGGAGACCCAGTACTTC. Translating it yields CASSLGRGPETQYF.